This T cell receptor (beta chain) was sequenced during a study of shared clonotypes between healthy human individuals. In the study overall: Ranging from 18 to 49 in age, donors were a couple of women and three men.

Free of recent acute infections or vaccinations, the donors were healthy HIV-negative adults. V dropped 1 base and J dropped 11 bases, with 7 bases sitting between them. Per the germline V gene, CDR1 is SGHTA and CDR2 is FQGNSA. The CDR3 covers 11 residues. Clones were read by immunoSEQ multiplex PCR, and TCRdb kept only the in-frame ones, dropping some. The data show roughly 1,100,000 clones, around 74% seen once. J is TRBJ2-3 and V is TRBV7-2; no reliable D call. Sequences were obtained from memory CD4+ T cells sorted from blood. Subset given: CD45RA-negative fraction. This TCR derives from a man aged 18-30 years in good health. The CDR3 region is CASSLEVVQYF. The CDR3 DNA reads TGTGCCAGCAGCTTAGAGGTTGTGCAGTATTTT.